This entry lists 8 T cell receptor beta chains sequenced from one sample in a study of blood T cell repertoires in COVID-19. The method was immunoSEQ multiplex PCR; TCRdb's version includes in-frame clones alone and lacks a portion of them. The profile shows about 160,000 clones, approximately 90% of them singletons. The sequenced sample consisted of PBMCs or T cells enriched from blood (not recorded which). The source is a woman between 50 and 59 years old who had recovered from COVID-19.

This chain joins TRBV3-1 (or the pseudogene TRBV3-2) and TRBJ2-2, with 9 bases lining up with TRBD2. The CDR3 length is 16 residues. Per the germline V gene, CDR1 is LGHDT and CDR2 is YNNKEL (reference sequence). The J segment lost 1 base and the V segment lost 3 bases, leaving 3 bases of the junction unmatched. CDR3 DNA: TGTGCCAGCAGCCATGCTAGCGGGGAGAACACCGGGGAGCTGTTTTTT. This encodes CASSHASGENTGELFF.

The V call is TRBV18, the J call TRBJ1-6; TRBD1 aligns across 8 bases. The CDR3 is 19 amino acids. V gave up 5 bases and J gave up 4 bases; unmatched junction bases: 16. Germline V gene lookup returns CDR1 KGHSH and CDR2 LQKENI. The CDR3 sequence: CASSEIDRGPLTYNSPLHF. The DNA for the CDR3 is TGTGCCAGCTCAGAAATCGACAGGGGCCCCCTTACTTATAATTCACCCCTCCACTTT.

The rearrangement joins TRBV9 to TRBJ1-1; D uncertain. This CDR3 spans 15 amino acids. Germline V gene sequence: CDR1 SGDLS, CDR2 YYNGEE. Trimming removed 4 bases at V and 1 base at J, with 14 bases between. As DNA, the CDR3 is TGTGCCAGCAGCCCCCGGGTCGGGGAGAACACTGAAGCTTTCTTT. Translation gives CASSPRVGENTEAFF.

This rearrangement joins TRBV25-1 to TRBJ2-1; 9 bases match TRBD2. V shed 4 bases and J 3 bases; nucleotides not matched to a gene: 7. Germline CDR1 reads MGHDK; CDR2 reads SYGVNS. The CDR3 spans 16 residues. The CDR3: CASSVNSGGLYNEQFF. The CDR3, as DNA: TGTGCCAGCAGTGTCAATAGCGGGGGTCTCTACAATGAGCAGTTCTTC. Full variable domain (missing parts from reference TRBV25-1 and TRBJ2-1): EADIYQTPRYLVIGTGKKITLECSQTMGHDKMYWYQQDPGMELHLIHYSYGVNSTEKGDLSSESTVSRIRTEHFPLTLESARPSHTSQYLCASSVNSGGLYNEQFFGPGTRLTVL.

The chain links TRBV21-1 to TRBJ1-5; no check of the table's D call, TRBD1, against the DNA was made. TRBV21-1 is a recognized pseudogene. The CDR3 runs 12 residues. The DNA of the CDR3 is TGTGCCAGCAGCGGGCGAAATCAGCCCCAGCATTTT. It yields the protein CASSGRNQPQHF.

V and J are TRBV29-1 and TRBJ2-1; D perhaps matches TRBD1 (6 bases). Germline V gene sequence: CDR1 SQVTM, CDR2 ANQGSEA. CDR3 length: 14 amino acids. V was trimmed by 5 bases and J by 1 base, leaving 12 bases between them. CDR3 coding DNA: TGCAGCGTTCTCGACAGGAGGTCCTACAATGAGCAGTTCTTC. This gives the protein CSVLDRRSYNEQFF.

The V call is TRBV29-1, the J call TRBJ2-1; the D gene is possibly TRBD1 (5 bases). This CDR3 has 11 residues. V lost 5 bases, J lost 10 bases, and 12 bases lay in between. Germline lookup yields CDR1 SQVTM and CDR2 ANQGSEA. CDR3 DNA: TGCAGCGTTCAGCGTGGGGCAGAGCAGTTCTTC. It specifies CSVQRGAEQFF.

This chain connects TRBV9 to TRBJ2-3, with TRBD2 matching over 10 bases. CDR1 is SGDLS, CDR2 YYNGEE, per germline. V gave up 0 bases and J gave up 4 bases; unmatched junction bases: 5. The CDR3 covers 16 residues. The CDR3 loop is CASSVEGGLASDTQYF. The CDR3 nucleotides are TGTGCCAGCAGCGTAGAGGGGGGACTAGCGTCAGATACGCAGTATTTT.